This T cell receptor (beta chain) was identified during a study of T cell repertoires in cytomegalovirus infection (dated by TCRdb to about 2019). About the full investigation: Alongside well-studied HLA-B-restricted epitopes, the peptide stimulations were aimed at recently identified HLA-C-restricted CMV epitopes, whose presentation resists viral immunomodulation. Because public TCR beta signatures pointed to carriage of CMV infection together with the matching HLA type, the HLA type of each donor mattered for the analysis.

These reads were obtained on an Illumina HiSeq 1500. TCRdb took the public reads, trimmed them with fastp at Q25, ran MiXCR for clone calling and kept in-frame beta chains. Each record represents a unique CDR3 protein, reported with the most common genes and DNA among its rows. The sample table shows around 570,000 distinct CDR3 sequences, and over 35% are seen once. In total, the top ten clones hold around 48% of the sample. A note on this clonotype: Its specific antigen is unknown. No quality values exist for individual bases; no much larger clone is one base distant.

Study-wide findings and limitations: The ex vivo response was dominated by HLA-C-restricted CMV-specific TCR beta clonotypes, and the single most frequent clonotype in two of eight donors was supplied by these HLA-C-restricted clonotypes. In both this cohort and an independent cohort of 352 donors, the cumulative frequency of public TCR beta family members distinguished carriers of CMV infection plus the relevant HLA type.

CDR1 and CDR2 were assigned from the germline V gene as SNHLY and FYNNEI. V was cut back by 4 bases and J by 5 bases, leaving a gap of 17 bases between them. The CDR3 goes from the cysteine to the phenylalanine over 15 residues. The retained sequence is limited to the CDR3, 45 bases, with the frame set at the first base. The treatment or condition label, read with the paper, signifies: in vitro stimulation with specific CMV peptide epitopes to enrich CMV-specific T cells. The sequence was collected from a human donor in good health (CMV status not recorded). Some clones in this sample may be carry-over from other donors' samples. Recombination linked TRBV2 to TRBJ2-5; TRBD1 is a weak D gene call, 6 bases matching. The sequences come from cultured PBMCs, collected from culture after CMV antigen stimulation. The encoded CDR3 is CASSANRVRSETQYF. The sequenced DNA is TGTGCCAGCAGTGCAAACAGGGTACGGAGTGAGACCCAGTACTTC.